Below are 22 T cell receptor beta chains sequenced from a single sample in a study of spatial heterogeneity in lung cancer. The study, taken as a whole, reports: Counts of expanded alpha and beta TCRs within tumors tracked the tumor nonsynonymous mutation count.

Time point denoted: sample taken at primary tumor resection. TCRdb itself ran the 5' RACE reads through MiXCR, one entry per CDR3 protein. Here the sample spans over 6,500 distinct CDR3 sequences, roughly an eighth being singletons. These receptors are not linked to any known antigen. The sample was lung tumor tissue, taken at surgery. These receptors were collected from a male donor with early-stage non-small cell lung cancer.

This clonotype was seen many times. Little can be read into the size of this beta chain, an off-target read in a library designed for alpha chains. The chain joins TRBV4-1 to TRBJ2-3, with 9 bases aligning to TRBD2. There are 16 residues in the CDR3. The germline V gene encodes CDR1 MGHRA and CDR2 YSYEKL. The junction had 6 bases not matched to a gene; V was cut back by 0 bases and J by 5 bases. The CDR3 is CASSQEAGGRGDTQYF. In DNA, the CDR3 is TGCGCCAGCAGCCAAGAGGCGGGAGGGCGTGGAGATACGCAGTATTTT.

This clonotype was seen repeatedly, ten times or more. With the library built for alpha chains, this beta chain is off target and its frequency is not meaningful. The chain employs TRBV10-2 and TRBJ1-2; 7 nucleotides match TRBD1. Germline-derived CDR1 and CDR2 are WSHSY and SAAADI. Trimming at V came to 3 bases and at J to 2 bases, leaving 3 bases not matched to a gene. The CDR3 contains 14 residues. CDR3 nucleotides: TGCGCCAGCAGTGAACAGGGGTGGAACTATGGCTACACCTTC. Translating it yields CASSEQGWNYGYTF.

Note on this clonotype: This beta chain turned up in a library designed for alpha chains; as an off-target read, its abundance says little. The V call is TRBV24-1, the J call TRBJ2-5; TRBD1 matches at 9 bases. V shed 4 bases and J 4 bases; nucleotides not matched to a gene: 15. From germline, CDR1 is KGHDR and CDR2 SFDVKD. This CDR3 is built from 18 residues. CDR3 amino acids: CATSDHPAGTGPRETQYF. The CDR3 coding sequence is TGTGCCACCAGTGACCACCCCGCGGGGACAGGGCCGCGAGAGACCCAGTACTTC.

Turning to this clonotype: It is unclear where the CDR3 begins or ends on the DNA, so no DNA is shown, and the CDR3 is as TCRdb lists it. Since it is a stray read in a library aimed at alpha chains, this beta chain has a size that is not meaningful. The chain combines TRBV5-6 with TRBJ2-7; TRBD2 reflects the table's D call only, with no check against the DNA. The CDR3 extends over 22 residues, inclusive of both ends. Looked up from germline, CDR1 is SGHDT and CDR2 is YYEEEE. This chain's CDR3 is CASSFYICSARDLATASYEQYF.

This clonotype has a count of ten or more. An end of the junction does not agree with germline; a read error may underlie this. This beta chain turned up in a library designed for alpha chains; as an off-target read, its abundance says little. CDR3 residues: CASNLGTSGDTQYF. DNA of the CDR3: TGTGCCAGCAACTTAGGGACTAGCGGAGATACGCAGTATTTT. V is TRBV7-9 and J is TRBJ2-3; TRBD2 matches 11 bases. The CDR3 contains 14 residues. Germline assignment: CDR1 SEHNR and CDR2 FQNEAQ (reference sequence).

Relative to its sample, this clonotype is medium-sized. This beta chain lies outside the target of a library built for alpha chains; its clone size means little. The rearrangement uses TRBV20-1 and TRBJ2-5; D gene uncertain. The germline CDR1 and CDR2 sequences are DFQATT and SNEGSKA (reference sequence). Trimming removed 3 bases from V and 5 bases from J, with 7 bases in between. CDR3 size: 11 residues. The CDR3 loop reads CSASRWETQYF. The DNA for the CDR3 is TGCAGTGCTAGTAGGTGGGAGACCCAGTACTTC.

This clonotype is labeled as medium-sized. The library was designed around alpha chains, so this beta chain is a stray read whose abundance carries little weight. The chain is built from TRBV20-1 and TRBJ1-1; D gene uncertain. This CDR3 is built from 18 residues. Germline V CDR1 and CDR2: DFQATT, SNEGSKA (reference sequence). The V end was cut by 2 bases, the J end by 0 bases, with 22 bases between. The CDR3 spells CSARRTLLRASVNTEAFF. DNA for the CDR3: TGCAGTGCTAGAAGAACCCTGCTAAGGGCTTCAGTGAACACTGAAGCTTTCTTT.

This clonotype was observed a few times. For a library built for alpha chains, this beta chain is a stray read; little rests on its size. This chain uses TRBV7-2 with TRBJ2-3, with D tentatively TRBD2 (5 bases). The CDR3 is 15 amino acids. The V gene lost 1 base and the J gene lost 2 bases, with 10 bases spanning the gap. Germline V gene lookup returns CDR1 SGHTA and CDR2 FQGNSA. As DNA, the CDR3 is TGTGCCAGCAGCTTAGTAGGCGGGTACACAGATACGCAGTATTTT. Protein sequence: CASSLVGGYTDTQYF.

As concerns this clonotype: The library was designed around alpha chains, so this beta chain is a stray read whose abundance carries little weight. This chain connects TRBV6-2 or TRBV6-3 to TRBJ1-1, with TRBD1 as a possible D gene (5 bases). Between the trimmed V and J ends, which lost 6 bases and 1 base, there was a span of 12 bases. CDR1 is MNHEY, CDR2 SVGEGT, per germline. The CDR3 runs 14 residues. As DNA, the CDR3 is TGTGCCAGCAGCCGTCAGGGACGGAACACTGAAGCTTTCTTT. This encodes CASSRQGRNTEAFF.

Many counts were recorded for this clonotype. For a library built for alpha chains, this beta chain is a stray read; little rests on its size. The gene calls are TRBV5-1 and TRBJ2-1; 11 positions agree with TRBD2. This CDR3 spans 14 amino acids. Per germline, CDR1 SGHRS and CDR2 YFSETQ. V was clipped by 4 bases and J by 9 bases; unmatched bases: 6. CDR3: CASSRTSGSSEQFF. The DNA of the CDR3 is TGCGCCAGCAGCCGAACTAGCGGGAGTAGTGAGCAGTTCTTC.

This clonotype counts as medium-sized. The library was designed around alpha chains, so this beta chain is a stray read whose abundance carries little weight. The chain has TRBV5-1 and TRBJ1-2; D is uncertain. Germline V gene data show CDR1 as SGHRS and CDR2 as YFSETQ. The CDR3 totals 13 residues. Trimming removed 0 bases at V and 5 bases at J, with 8 bases between. CDR3 nucleotide sequence: TGCGCCAGCAGCTTGGTCCCAGCTTATGGCTACACCTTC. Amino acids: CASSLVPAYGYTF.

As regards this clonotype: The library was built for alpha chains, so this beta chain is an off-target read and its size means little. The V and J genes are TRBV6-2 or TRBV6-3 and TRBJ2-1, with no clear D. The V end was cut by 5 bases, the J end by 7 bases, with 9 bases between. There are 12 residues in the CDR3. Germline CDR1 is MNHEY and CDR2 is SVGEGT. CDR3 bases: TGTGCCAGCAGTACCCTGACGAATGAGCAGTTCTTC. Protein: CASSTLTNEQFF.

This clonotype was picked up many times. This beta chain came through as a stray read in a library set up for alpha chains, and its size says little. The genes are TRBV20-1 and TRBJ2-3, with 10 bases fitting TRBD2. Trimming removed 5 bases from V and 8 bases from J; junction bases left unmatched: 7. Germline V gene sequence: CDR1 DFQATT, CDR2 SNEGSKA (reference sequence). This CDR3 spans 13 amino acids. This chain's CDR3 is CSASLAGGGTQYF. CDR3 coding DNA: TGCAGTGCTTCCTTAGCGGGAGGTGGTACGCAGTATTTT.

There are many counts of this clonotype. This beta chain represents an off-target read in a library built for alpha chains; its size is of limited meaning. This chain joins TRBV5-4 and TRBJ1-1; 9 positions match TRBD1. The V gene end was trimmed by 5 bases and the J gene end by 4 bases; junction bases not matched to a gene: 6. Germline V gene data show CDR1 as SGHNT and CDR2 as YYREEE (reference sequence). CDR3 length: 14 residues. The DNA of the CDR3 is TGTGCCAGCAGATATGACAGGGGGACCACTGAAGCTTTCTTT. It encodes CASRYDRGTTEAFF.

This clonotype rates as medium-sized. Since it is a stray read in a library aimed at alpha chains, this beta chain has a size that is not meaningful. The rearrangement links TRBV6-6 to TRBJ2-7; TRBD2 matches 9 bases. Germline CDR1 and CDR2: MNHNY and SVGAGI (reference sequence). V dropped 5 bases and J dropped 5; count of bases not matched to a gene: 16. The CDR3 totals 17 residues. This chain's CDR3 is CASSRGWAGGPPDEQYF. In DNA form, the CDR3 reads TGTGCCAGCAGTCGCGGATGGGCGGGAGGGCCCCCAGACGAGCAGTACTTC.

This clonotype has just a few counts. This beta chain is an unintended read in a library built for alpha chains; its size means little. The genes are TRBV20-1 and TRBJ2-3; 9 bases match TRBD2. The CDR3 has 14 residues. Germline assignment: CDR1 DFQATT and CDR2 SNEGSKA (reference sequence). The V gene end was trimmed by 1 base and the J gene end by 9 bases; junction bases not matched to a gene: 8. The CDR3 protein is CSARGSSGRGTQYF. DNA of the CDR3: TGCAGTGCTAGAGGGAGTAGCGGGAGAGGGACGCAGTATTTT.

There are many counts of this clonotype. The library was built for alpha chains, so this beta chain is an off-target read and its size means little. The rearrangement joins TRBV5-1 to TRBJ1-5; weak D call: TRBD1 (5 bases). V was pared by 3 bases and J by 4 bases, with 8 bases between. Germline-derived CDR1 and CDR2 are SGHRS and YFSETQ. There are 13 residues in the CDR3. CDR3 sequence reads: CASSSTVNQPQHF. DNA of the CDR3: TGCGCCAGCAGCTCGACAGTTAATCAGCCCCAGCATTTT.

About this clonotype: The library was built for alpha chains, so this beta chain is an off-target read and its size means little. The chain links TRBV29-1 to TRBJ1-2, with a weak D call TRBD1 (6 bases). Germline V gene data show CDR1 as SQVTM and CDR2 as ANQGSEA. CDR3 length: 14 residues. Trimming pared 2 bases from V and 4 bases from J, leaving 14 bases between. The CDR3 spells CSVELRGRGYGYTF. In DNA form, the CDR3 reads TGCAGCGTTGAACTCAGGGGCCGGGGCTATGGCTACACCTTC. Using reference TRBV29-1 and TRBJ1-2 for the parts outside the CDR3, the full variable domain is SAVISQKPSRDICQRGTSLTIQCQVDSQVTMMFWYRQQPGQSLTLIATANQGSEATYESGFVIDKFPISRPNLTFSTLTVSNMSPEDSSIYLCSVELRGRGYGYTFGSGTRLTVV.

There are many counts of this clonotype. This beta chain turned up in a library designed for alpha chains; as an off-target read, its abundance says little. The chain recombines TRBV6-6 with TRBJ2-2, with 7 bases lining up with TRBD2. CDR3 length: 15 residues. Per the germline V gene, CDR1 is MNHNY and CDR2 is SVGAGI (reference sequence). V dropped 8 bases and J dropped 2; count of bases not matched to a gene: 8. The CDR3 nucleotides read TGTGCCAGCTATTCGGCTAGCGGAAACACCGGGGAGCTGTTTTTT. Its protein is CASYSASGNTGELFF.

In this sample, this clonotype is medium-sized (0.01 to 0.1%). This beta chain represents an off-target read in a library built for alpha chains; its size is of limited meaning. The chain joins TRBV24-1 to TRBJ2-5, with a weak D call TRBD2 (6 bases). The CDR3 loop spans 17 amino acids. Germline assignment: CDR1 KGHDR and CDR2 SFDVKD. The V and J ends lost 2 bases and 0 bases respectively, with 15 bases between them. The CDR3 DNA sequence: TGTGCCACCAGTGATTCGGGGGTCTCCATCTACCAAGAGACCCAGTACTTC. It encodes CATSDSGVSIYQETQYF.

Concerning this clonotype: This beta chain lies outside the target of a library built for alpha chains; its clone size means little. The chain carries TRBV2 and TRBJ1-5, with TRBD1 matching over 8 bases. This CDR3 spans 13 amino acids. The trim removed 6 bases at V and 2 bases at J, leaving 0 bases unmatched. Germline loops: CDR1 SNHLY, CDR2 FYNNEI. The CDR3 spells CASRGQGNQPQHF. The CDR3 DNA sequence: TGTGCCAGCAGGGGACAGGGCAATCAGCCCCAGCATTTT.

By frequency in the sample, this clonotype is medium-sized. This beta chain was picked up by a library intended for alpha chains and is off target, so its count carries little meaning. The rearrangement joins TRBV5-1 to TRBJ2-3, with D unresolved. Trimming removed 5 bases from V and 0 bases from J, with 10 bases in between. The V gene's germline CDR1 is SGHRS and CDR2 YFSETQ. The CDR3 runs to 14 residues. The CDR3 nucleotides read TGCGCCAGCAGGGAGCTTCCGAGCACAGATACGCAGTATTTT. The encoded protein is CASRELPSTDTQYF.